What follows describes a single T cell receptor beta chain. The data were obtained in a study of blood T cell repertoires in COVID-19. Study-wide background: The United States, Italy and Spain supplied acute and convalescent COVID-19 samples.

In the original workflow: Using reference gene primer amplification, nucleated cell counts were estimated. Assay: immunoSEQ multiplex PCR; the TCRdb copy retains only in-frame clones and omits some. From that table come the V and J calls and clone size; the DNA was used to work out D and trimming. The table includes some 250,000 clones, around 84% detected once. This sequence was found in a woman aged 55-69 years with COVID-19, enrolled during active disease. Sample: peripheral blood.

The DNA of the CDR3 is TGCGCCAGCAGCATGAGTCCCGACAGACTCCCGAGAGCCCTCCACTTT. As protein: CASSMSPDRLPRALHF. The chain is built from TRBV5-1 and TRBJ1-6; a weak D match, TRBD1 (5 bases). The CDR3 totals 16 residues. Germline V gives CDR1 SGHRS, CDR2 YFSETQ. Trimming cost V 4 bases and J 14 bases, with 25 bases left between them.